Following are 2 T cell receptor beta chains from one sample sequenced in a study of molecular identifiers for immune sequencing clone quantification. TCRdb recomputed calls from the PCR reads with MiXCR, one row per CDR3 protein. The data show over 70,000 distinct CDR3 sequences, more than 20% seen once. Sequenced input: naive CD8+ T cells from blood, with Jurkat cell RNA spiked in. Stated subset: FACS-sorted CD8+CD4-CCR7+CD45RA+ naive T cells. The receptors come from a human donor in good health. Some libraries in this study had Jurkat cell RNA spiked in.

This clonotype was found many times. CDR3 region: CASSYGMGQLNTEAFF. The CDR3 region has the DNA TGTGCCAGCAGTTACGGGATGGGACAGTTGAACACTGAAGCTTTCTTT. This chain connects TRBV6-6 to TRBJ1-1, with TRBD1 matching 7 bases. In germline, CDR1 is MNHNY, CDR2 SVGAGI (reference sequence). The trim removed 2 bases at V and 0 bases at J, leaving 6 bases unmatched. The CDR3 covers 16 residues.

This clonotype has at least ten counts. The CDR3 bases are TGTGCCAGCAGCCTTTCTACCCAGACAGGGGCTCACACTGAAGCTTTCTTT. This codes for CASSLSTQTGAHTEAFF. The V call is TRBV9, the J call TRBJ1-1, with 8 bases identical to TRBD1. This CDR3 has 17 amino acids. Trimming took 4 bases from V and 3 from J; bases not matched to a gene: 14. CDR1 and CDR2 (germline): SGDLS, YYNGEE.